This T cell receptor (beta chain) originates from a study of T cell changes during pregnancy in multiple sclerosis. Using immunoSEQ multiplex PCR, the repertoire was profiled, and TCRdb retains in-frame clones only, with some absent. The sample includes 40,000 to 50,000 clones, about 90% of them seen just once. This CDR3 comprises 13 residues. V lost 1 base to trimming and J lost 1 base, with 4 bases between them. CDR1 is LGHNA and CDR2 is YSLEER in the germline V gene. The specimen comprised CD8+ T cells from peripheral blood mononuclear cells, sampled in the first trimester of pregnancy. This chain connects TRBV4-3 to TRBJ1-1, with D hard to call. The receptor was isolated from a female donor with multiple sclerosis, enrolled in a pregnancy study. The CDR3 here is CASSQVQNTEAFF. The CDR3 DNA reads TGCGCCAGCAGCCAAGTTCAGAACACTGAAGCTTTCTTT.